Listed below are T cell receptor beta chains from one sample, sequenced in a study of T-cell memory formation after mild COVID-19. TCRdb called the 5' RACE reads again in MiXCR, with one record for every CDR3 protein. This sample has some 260,000 distinct CDR3 sequences, with 16% found just once. Sequenced: PBMCs or a T cell subset sorted from them (not recorded which). These receptors were collected from a man between 18 and 29 years old who had mild COVID-19 (a few samples of this study predate the infection). Cell type and time point are not known. Each CDR3 is given with its conserved first and last residue. D genes are given only for firm matches. Some rows mark clone size as missing; the rest say once, few, many or name a class of expanded clone.

TRBD2	few	TRBV12-3/TRBV12-4	TRBJ2-1	CASSLGLAGYYNEQFF	TGTGCCAGCAGTTTGGGACTAGCGGGGTACTACAATGAGCAGTTCTTC
.	few	TRBV2	TRBJ2-1	CASSEVGGAGNEQFF	TGTGCCAGCAGTGAAGTGGGCGGGGCGGGAAATGAGCAGTTCTTC
.	.	TRBV10-3	TRBJ1-2	CAIRREYYGYTF	TGTGCCATCAGGAGGGAGTACTATGGCTACACCTTC
.	.	TRBV5-6	TRBJ2-5	CASNLRQTQYF	TGTGCCAGCAACTTGAGACAGACCCAGTACTTC
.	.	TRBV12-3/TRBV12-4	TRBJ1-5	CASNSGTVVGQPQHF	TGTGCCAGCAATTCGGGGACGGTCGTTGGTCAGCCCCAGCATTTT
.	few	TRBV20-1	TRBJ1-6	CSASKRSGSGNNSPLHF	TGCAGTGCTTCCAAGAGGTCCGGGTCGGGGAATAATTCACCCCTCCACTTT
.	few	TRBV2	TRBJ2-1	CASSVQGIAYNEQFF	TGTGCCAGCAGTGTTCAGGGGATAGCCTACAATGAGCAGTTCTTC
TRBD1	.	TRBV24-1	TRBJ2-5	CATSDRGRETQYF	TGTGCCACCAGTGACAGGGGGAGAGAGACCCAGTACTTC
TRBD1	few	TRBV20-1	TRBJ2-5	CSARGDRGRETQYF	TGCAGTGCTAGGGGTGACAGGGGTAGAGAGACCCAGTACTTC
.	many	TRBV2	TRBJ1-4	CASKADRTNEKLFF	TGTGCCAGCAAGGCGGACAGAACAAATGAAAAACTGTTTTTT
.	few	TRBV15	TRBJ1-3	CATSAEPPGPVWDIYF	TGTGCCACCAGCGCTGAGCCCCCCGGACCCGTGTGGGACATATATTTT
.	few	TRBV11-2	TRBJ2-2	CASSLDRVRTGELFF	TGTGCCAGCAGCTTAGATCGGGTGCGAACCGGGGAGCTGTTTTTT
.	few	TRBV6-6	TRBJ1-2	CASLGGALYGYTF	TGTGCCAGCCTAGGAGGGGCCCTCTATGGCTACACCTTC
.	.	TRBV20-1	TRBJ1-5	CSALEDWYSNQPQHF	TGCAGTGCTCTCGAGGACTGGTATAGCAATCAGCCCCAGCATTTT
TRBD2	.	TRBV18	TRBJ2-1	CASSPASGGDRGYNEQFF	TGTGCCAGCTCACCCGCTAGCGGGGGTGATCGTGGCTACAATGAGCAGTTCTTC
.	few	TRBV7-9	TRBJ1-6	CASSLAQINSPLHF	TGTGCCAGCAGCTTAGCGCAGATTAATTCACCCCTCCACTTT
TRBD1	many	TRBV7-9	TRBJ1-6	CASSLGGTGSLHF	TGTGCCAGCAGCTTAGGGGGGACAGGCAGCCTCCACTTT
.	few	TRBV6-1	TRBJ2-7	CASSEGVGWTYEQYF	TGTGCCAGCAGTGAAGGCGTCGGATGGACCTACGAGCAGTACTTC
TRBD2	.	TRBV9	TRBJ2-5	CASSVGNSGGQETQYF	TGTGCCAGCAGCGTAGGAAATAGCGGGGGTCAAGAGACCCAGTACTTC
TRBD2	.	TRBV12-3/TRBV12-4	TRBJ2-7	CASSSPGTSAAREQYF	TGTGCCAGCAGTTCTCCCGGGACTAGCGCAGCTCGAGAGCAGTACTTC
TRBD2	.	TRBV5-1	TRBJ2-3	CASSAGLAGVGTDTQYF	TGCGCCAGCAGCGCGGGACTAGCGGGGGTAGGCACAGATACGCAGTATTTT
.	many	TRBV6-6	TRBJ1-1	CASSRERATEAFF	TGTGCCAGCAGTCGTGAAAGGGCGACTGAAGCTTTCTTT
.	.	TRBV20-1	TRBJ2-3	CSARGGLFADTQYF	TGCAGTGCTAGAGGAGGCCTTTTCGCAGATACGCAGTATTTT
.	.	TRBV21-1	TRBJ2-7	CASSIRLSSYEQYF	TGTGCCAGCAGCATCAGGCTGAGCTCCTACGAGCAGTACTTC
.	few	TRBV4-3	TRBJ1-6	CASSQERGFSYNSPLHF	TGCGCCAGCAGCCAAGAGAGGGGATTCTCCTATAATTCACCCCTCCACTTT
.	few	TRBV12-3/TRBV12-4	TRBJ1-5	CATSPQGGNQPQHF	TGTGCCACTTCCCCACAGGGTGGCAATCAGCCCCAGCATTTT
.	few	TRBV10-3	TRBJ2-3	CATSGKAWGDTQYF	TGTGCCACCTCCGGGAAGGCTTGGGGAGATACGCAGTATTTT
.	few	TRBV23-1	TRBJ2-2	CASSQSPGTIASGELFF	TGCGCCAGCAGTCAATCACCGGGAACCATTGCTAGCGGGGAGCTGTTTTTT
.	.	TRBV27	TRBJ2-2	CASSLSVRGSAGTGELFF	TGTGCCAGCAGTTTATCGGTTAGGGGGTCAGCGGGCACCGGGGAGCTGTTTTTT
.	.	TRBV5-6	TRBJ1-6	CASSWRSEASPLHF	TGTGCCAGCAGCTGGAGGTCAGAAGCTTCACCCCTCCACTTT
.	.	TRBV19	TRBJ1-5	CASSTGLSQPQHF	TGTGCCAGTAGTACAGGGTTGAGTCAGCCCCAGCATTTT
.	.	TRBV4-3	TRBJ2-5	CASSQGPVGTQYF	TGCGCCAGCAGCCAAGGGCCAGTCGGGACCCAGTACTTC
.	.	TRBV7-2	TRBJ1-1	CASSQNGGGTNTEAFF	TGTGCCAGCAGCCAGAATGGGGGGGGGACGAACACTGAAGCTTTCTTT
.	few	TRBV12-3/TRBV12-4	TRBJ1-4	CASSLTGSRVGKLFF	TGTGCCAGCAGTCTAACAGGGTCGCGGGTCGGAAAACTGTTTTTT